This T cell receptor (beta chain) was profiled in a study of cytomegalovirus exposure and HLA in healthy donors. Primers for the PCR totalled 60 Vbeta and 13 Jbeta. The table came from immunoSEQ multiplex PCR; TCRdb's copy has only in-frame clones and leaves some out. The profile shows about 76,000 clones, 65% to 85% of them singletons. Everyone who donated was a healthy bone marrow donor. The sequenced sample was PBMCs. This TCR derives from a woman between 40 and 55 years old in good health and CMV-seropositive.

CDR3 amino acids: CASSESTPRDQPQHF. The DNA of the CDR3 is TGTGCCAGCAGTGAAAGTACCCCGAGGGATCAGCCCCAGCATTTT. The V gene is TRBV6-1, the J gene TRBJ1-5, with D unresolved. V lost 2 bases and J 5 bases, leaving 13 bases between the germline ends. The germline CDR1 and CDR2 sequences are MNHNS and SASEGT. CDR3 length: 15 amino acids.